The rows below give T cell receptor beta chains drawn from one sample of a study of T cells after somatic rescue of genetic block. The data were produced by immunoSEQ multiplex PCR, yet TCRdb's version contains in-frame clones alone and is incomplete. The repertoire holds fewer than 15,000 clones, with around three quarters as singletons. The sequenced sample consisted of peripheral blood mononuclear cells (PBMCs). All receptors come from a boy younger than 18. The CDR3 runs from the conserved cysteine through the conserved F or W. Fields, in order: V gene, D gene, J gene, CDR3 protein. A D gene is named only where the DNA matches it firmly.

TRBV10-3,TRBD1,TRBJ2-7,CAISERGQARQYF
TRBV7-8,TRBD1,TRBJ1-4,CASSPGQLNEKLFF
TRBV10-3,NA,TRBJ2-5,CAISEHETQYF
TRBV7-9,TRBD1,TRBJ2-6,CASSLRTGATSGANVLTF
TRBV19,TRBD1,TRBJ2-7,CASSIPRTGGFDEQYF
TRBV7-6,TRBD2,TRBJ2-7,CASSLGGAGEQYF
TRBV10-3,NA,TRBJ2-5,CAIRGGNGGETQYF
TRBV28,NA,TRBJ2-3,CASSSPGHRLTDTQYF
TRBV11-2,NA,TRBJ1-3,CASSLGRARNTIYF
TRBV27,NA,TRBJ2-1,CASSPRGRGGSYNEQFF
TRBV11-2,NA,TRBJ2-3,CASSGLTGPRGTQYF
TRBV29-1,NA,TRBJ2-4,CSVDWQNIQYF
TRBV14,NA,TRBJ1-1,CASSRTSWGPGQNAEAFF
TRBV11-2,NA,TRBJ2-5,CASSGVGETQYF
TRBV11-3,TRBD1,TRBJ2-1,CASSLRGDRYNEQFF
TRBV18,NA,TRBJ2-7,CASSETYEQYF
TRBV11-1,TRBD1,TRBJ2-7,CASSLSVAGGYYEQYF
TRBV15,TRBD1,TRBJ1-5,CATSVTGGAWQPQHF
TRBV5-4,TRBD1,TRBJ2-2,CASSLGDRGTGELFF
TRBV7-9,NA,TRBJ2-1,CASRSVLVRSEQFF
TRBV19,NA,TRBJ1-2,CASSIWGAGLNGYTF
TRBV10-3,NA,TRBJ1-1,CAISELGQSTEAFF
TRBV5-1,NA,TRBJ1-2,CASSLRASNYGYTF
TRBV6-4,TRBD1,TRBJ1-1,CASRGQGEGEAFF
TRBV7-8,NA,TRBJ1-2,CASSLMVTGGGYTF
TRBV30,NA,TRBJ2-3,CAWSVYPDRGLGDTQYF
TRBV28,NA,TRBJ1-2,CASSSHAAGNYGYTF
TRBV9,NA,TRBJ2-3,CASSTQGIALTDTQYF
TRBV7-9,TRBD1,TRBJ1-1,CASSAGQGGSEAFF
TRBV6-5,TRBD1,TRBJ2-1,CASSTRDRVSNEQFF
TRBV19,NA,TRBJ2-3,CASSIWGERSTDTQYF
TRBV13,NA,TRBJ2-6,CASSSVMALAQAFSGANVLTF
TRBV19,TRBD1,TRBJ2-2,CASSKGTGYAGELFF
TRBV23-1,NA,TRBJ2-7,CASSQRNGLSSYEQYF
TRBV11-2,NA,TRBJ1-2,CASSLRSGGYTF
TRBV11-2,NA,TRBJ2-7,CASSLAPLASYEQYF
TRBV7-9,NA,TRBJ1-4,CASSLLGPNEKLFF
TRBV5-1,TRBD1,TRBJ1-1,CASSFYRGVNTEAFF
TRBV5-1,NA,TRBJ2-2,CASSLAVQNTGELFF
TRBV6-5,NA,TRBJ2-7,CAISANLGRDGEQYF
TRBV25-1,NA,TRBJ1-2,CASSWGGGVGYTF
TRBV7-3,NA,TRBJ2-6,CASSLSSGANVLTF
TRBV9,NA,TRBJ1-4,CASSVAPGDLPTNEKLFF
TRBV27,NA,TRBJ2-7,CASSPTAQYSYEQYF
TRBV2,TRBD2,TRBJ2-3,CASGLAGGRYQYF
TRBV21-1,NA,TRBJ2-3,CASSKTDTQYF